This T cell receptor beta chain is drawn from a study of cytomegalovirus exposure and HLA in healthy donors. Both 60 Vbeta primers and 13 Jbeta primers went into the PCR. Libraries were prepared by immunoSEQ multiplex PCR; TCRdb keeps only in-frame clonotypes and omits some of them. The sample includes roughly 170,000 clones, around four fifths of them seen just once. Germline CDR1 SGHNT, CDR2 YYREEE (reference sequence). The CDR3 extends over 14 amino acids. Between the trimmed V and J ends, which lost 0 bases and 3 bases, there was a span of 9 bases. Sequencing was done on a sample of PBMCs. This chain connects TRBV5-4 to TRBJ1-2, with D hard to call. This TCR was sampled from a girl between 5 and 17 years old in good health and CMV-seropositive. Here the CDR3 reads CASSLAEGHYGYTF. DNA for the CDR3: TGTGCCAGCAGCTTGGCCGAGGGCCACTATGGCTACACCTTC. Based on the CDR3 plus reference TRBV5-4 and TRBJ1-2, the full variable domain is ETGVTQSPTHLIKTRGQQVTLRCSSQSGHNTVSWYQQALGQGPQFIFQYYREEENGRGNFPPRFSGLQFPNYSSELNVNALELDDSALYLCASSLAEGHYGYTFGSGTRLTVV.